The entry below describes one T cell receptor beta chain. Its antigen is unidentified. This sample was included in a study of cytomegalovirus exposure and HLA in healthy donors. Turning to the study itself: Counted in an early data release were about 85 million unique TCRs from HLA-typed donors.

From germline, CDR1 is KGHSH and CDR2 LQKENI. The CDR3 sequence is 15 residues long. Unmatched junction bases numbered 0, after V lost 1 base and J lost 1 base. Whole-study results and caveats: In a later analysis, HLA-associated TCR beta chains were more clonally expanded than equally common others.

Primers: 60 Vbeta forward and 13 Jbeta reverse. The method was immunoSEQ multiplex PCR; TCRdb's version includes in-frame clones alone and lacks a portion of them. The sample consists of 200,000 or so clones, 84% of them appearing once. The sequence was obtained from a woman aged 45-59 years in good health and CMV-seropositive. The sequencing input was PBMCs. V and J are TRBV18 and TRBJ2-2; TRBD1 agrees at 7 bases. The CDR3 nucleotides are TGTGCCAGCTCACCACGGACAGGGAACACCGGGGAGCTGTTTTTT. It specifies CASSPRTGNTGELFF. The whole variable domain, filled in from reference TRBV18 and TRBJ2-2, reads NAGVMQNPRHLVRRRGQEARLRCSPMKGHSHVYWYRQLPEEGLKFMVYLQKENIIDESGMPKERFSAEFPKEGPSILRIQQVVRGDSAAYFCASSPRTGNTGELFFGEGSRLTVL.